This T cell receptor beta chain was found in a study of T cells in Graves' hyperthyroidism and ophthalmopathy. V shed 6 bases and J 8 bases; nucleotides not matched to a gene: 9. From germline, CDR1 is DFQATT and CDR2 SNEGSKA (reference sequence). The CDR3 is 13 amino acids. From RNA transcripts, TCR beta CDR3 regions were amplified. Primed by the HTBI set, a first-round RT-PCR was run on the TCR CDR3. Each CDR3 protein gets one entry after TCRdb re-called the multiplex PCR reads with MiXCR. The sample contains about 59,000 distinct CDR3 sequences, 53% of which appear only once. Ophthalmopathy in the patients scored at least 3 on Clinical Activity Score and at least 4 on NOSPECS grade, lasting under 3 months. Study outcomes and limitations: The model's output predicted ophthalmopathy at a median of roughly seven months prior to onset. Most thyroid clonotypes that were expanded above 0.001 also turned up in blood.

With regard to this clonotype: Its antigen is undetermined.

The clonotype originates from a woman aged 60 to 75 with Graves' ophthalmopathy. The sample was blood. V gene TRBV20-1 combines with J gene TRBJ1-2, with 10 bases identical to TRBD1. The CDR3 DNA reads TGCAGTGCCAGGGACAGGGGATCGTACGGCTACACCTTC. It codes for CSARDRGSYGYTF.